This T cell receptor (beta chain) was retrieved from a study of cytomegalovirus exposure and HLA in healthy donors. Study observations and caveats: Roughly even sequencing depth across donors was the assumption behind the presence/absence analyses. Most likely, a cluster of highly shared sequence variants arose as a sequencing artifact. In a later analysis, V- and J-gene trimming of beta chains associated with a DCLRE1C missense variant, replicated independently.

This clone occurred once. Its antigen is as yet unknown. After removal of 1 base from V and 4 bases from J, the junction contained 6 bases not matched to a gene. This CDR3 is 16 amino acids long. In germline, CDR1 is LNHDA, CDR2 SQIVND (reference sequence). The study ran its PCR with 60 Vbeta and 13 Jbeta primers. In the original processing: Later, an analysis found roughly 80 million unique TCR beta chains, and about 10 million of these were shared. The protocol was immunoSEQ multiplex PCR, while the TCRdb copy is restricted to in-frame clones and leaves out a portion. Clone size and the V and J calls come from that table; the DNA yielded D and trimming. The sample contains roughly 120,000 clones, more than 70% of which appear only once.

J is TRBJ1-5 and V is TRBV19, with 8 bases fitting TRBD1. The sequenced sample was PBMCs. The origin of this receptor is a man over 45 in good health and CMV-seronegative. CDR3 DNA sequence: TGTGCCAGTAGTATAGCCGAGGACAGGGCGAATCAGCCCCAGCATTTT. Translating gives CASSIAEDRANQPQHF.